This entry concerns a single TCR beta chain. This clone was seen a handful of times. Its antigen is not yet known. No much larger clone exists at a distance of one base, and base qualities are not known. This sample was taken from a study of beta chain features in type 1 diabetes (dated by TCRdb to between 2018 and 2020). Concerning the study at large: Mean age, gender distribution, total cell number and subset yield did not differ between patients and healthy donors. Across all samples, about 110 million sorted cells were examined, and cell number per subset correlated strongly with RNA yield. In the study, recently diagnosed type 1 diabetes patients and matched healthy donors were compared on the TCRB repertoires of their sorted circulating CD4+ T cell subsets. Naive and central memory subsets were obtained from all 30 or so donors, but regulatory and stem cell-like memory subsets were isolated from only 8 patients and about eight healthy donors. What the authors observed across the whole study: Sequencing cDNA rather than genomic DNA could over-represent highly expressing activated cells, although activation and CD3 levels did not differ between groups. Because small numbers of individuals were included in the HLA sub-analyses, any influence of HLA type on TCRB rearrangement was left unresolved. Patients with type 1 diabetes made fewer insertions and deleted more nucleotides at VDJ recombination sites, implying thymic rearrangement abnormalities. Naive, central memory and regulatory TCRB repertoires appeared more similar among patients than among healthy donors. Shorter templates might have been favored by PCR, but patient and control samples were amplified and corrected together, so both groups would have been affected equally by any skew. Type 1 diabetes patients showed a moderate but significant shortening of TCRB CDR3 length in all four CD4+ subsets.

The entire isolated RNA was reverse transcribed using the High Capacity cDNA Reverse Transcription Kit, and thus expressed TCRB transcripts were sequenced. Deep immunoSEQ sequencing was performed on naive, central memory and regulatory T cell samples, with an average of around 3.5 million total reads per sample. After sorted cells were lysed in RLT buffer, RNA was extracted with DNase-treated RNeasy Micro or Mini kits, with the choice depending on cell number. To prevent cross-contamination, every cell subset was processed on its own, while patient and healthy donor samples were processed together. The immunoSEQ multiplex PCR was used to amplify TCRB sequences from cDNA, generating 87-bp fragments that spanned the CDR3 region. Amplicons were sequenced on the Illumina HiSeq platform. The authors processed their data as follows. PCR bias was computationally corrected using synthetic template baselines, reads within Hamming distance 2 were collapsed, and singletons that could not be merged were discarded. Reads were aligned against IMGT to assign V, D and J genes, CDR3 length and insertions or deletions at six rearrangement sites. Clonotype counts were normalized to sorted cell number within each subset before computing true diversity and Gini coefficients with the tcR R package. Repertoire sharing was quantified using the overlap coefficient calculated on TCRB nucleotide sequences. As a proxy for the pre-selection repertoire, out-of-frame TCRB sequences from naive cells were analyzed. TCRdb retrieved this table from immuneACCESS and kept in-frame rearrangements only. Not all clones are present; in checked studies, unresolved V genes account for under half, and no reason is known for the remainder. V, J and clone size reflect that table, while D and trimming were determined from the DNA. This sample has about 330,000 clones in its table, and approximately 11% of those were observed once. The ten largest clones capture around 0.015% of the sample.

Counted from cysteine to phenylalanine, this CDR3 has 13 amino acids. The kept DNA is CDR3 alone, 39 bases in frame from the first base. CDR1 and CDR2, per the germline V gene, are KGHSH and LQKENI. Trimming takes 6 bases from V and 7 bases from J, and the germline ends sit 16 bases apart. Each donor gave one peripheral blood draw, about 110 mL on average, collected into heparinised tubes. A BD FACSAria II and a panel including CD45RO, CCR7, CD25, CD127, CD95 and CD27 were used to sort naive, central memory, regulatory and stem cell-like memory CD4+ T cells. Purity was above 95% for every sorted population. PBMCs were separated immediately by Lymphoprep density gradient centrifugation and were stained directly, without being cultured. So that batch effects would be minimized, each experiment stained and sorted samples in pairs, pairing one healthy donor with one patient.

The source is a young woman in good health. This sequence uses TRBV18 and TRBJ2-7; the D region possibly corresponds to TRBD2 (6 bases align). Sequencing was carried out using naive CD4+ T cells from blood. What this sample's cell subset or site label stands for: true naive CD4+ T cells. For the CDR3, the sequence is CASSAGWRGEQYF. DNA sequence: TGTGCCAGCTCCGCGGGGTGGAGAGGAGAGCAGTACTTC.